The source of this T cell receptor (beta chain) is a study of control samples from healthy donors and cancer patients. Using immunoSEQ multiplex PCR, the repertoire was profiled, and TCRdb retains in-frame clones only, with some absent. The sample lists roughly 120,000 clones; about 95% were seen once. This clone was observed a single time. The sequencing sample was made of blood. The receptor was derived from a man aged 25 to 40 in good health.

The CDR3, as DNA: TGTGCCAGCAGCGGGCAGCCGTCAACTACCCAGCATTTT. The encoded protein is CASSGQPSTTQHF. The chain combines TRBV7-2 with TRBJ1-5; no clear D gene. Per the germline V gene, CDR1 is SGHTA and CDR2 is FQGNSA. This CDR3 has 13 amino acids. Trimming removed 5 bases at V and 11 bases at J, with 16 bases between. Looking up the rest from reference TRBV7-2 and TRBJ1-5 gives the full variable domain: GAGVSQSPSNKVTEKGKDVELRCDPISGHTALYWYRQSLGQGLEFLIYFQGNSAPDKSGLPSDRFSAERTGGSVSTLTIQRTQQEDSAVYLCASSGQPSTTQHFGDGTRLSIL.